This T cell receptor beta chain came from a study of human T cells and chemical hapten exposure. This clonotype was seen at least ten times. Time point here: healthy volunteer bleed at 2 weeks. Unfractionated whole blood yielded the extracted total RNA. The study used a library that attached unique molecular identifiers to individual cDNA molecules. TCRdb analysed the RACE reads with MiXCR anew, one entry per CDR3 protein. Seen here are some 120,000 distinct CDR3 sequences, roughly 9.5% observed once, and the top ten hold about 1.8%. The CDR3 loop spans 16 amino acids. V lost 6 bases and J lost 0; bases outside the gene matches: 6.

The specimen sequenced was whole blood. The receptor was derived from a male donor in good health. Some clones in this sample may be carry-over from other donors' samples. The chain combines TRBV12-3 or TRBV12-4 with TRBJ2-5, with 11 bases identical to TRBD2. This CDR3 is CASSPGTSGNQETQYF. CDR3 DNA: TGTGCCAGCAGCCCCGGGACTAGCGGAAACCAAGAGACCCAGTACTTC.